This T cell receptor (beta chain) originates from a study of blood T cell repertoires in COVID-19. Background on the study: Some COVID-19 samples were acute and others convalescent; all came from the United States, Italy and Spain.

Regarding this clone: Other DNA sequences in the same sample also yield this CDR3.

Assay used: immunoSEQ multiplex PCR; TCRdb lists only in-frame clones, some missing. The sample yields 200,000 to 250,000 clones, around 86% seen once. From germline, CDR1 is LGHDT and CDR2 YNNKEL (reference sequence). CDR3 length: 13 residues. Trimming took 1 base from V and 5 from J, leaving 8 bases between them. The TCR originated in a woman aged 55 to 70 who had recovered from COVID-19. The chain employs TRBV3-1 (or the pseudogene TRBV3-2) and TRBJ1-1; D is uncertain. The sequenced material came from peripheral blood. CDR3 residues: CASSQARGTEAFF. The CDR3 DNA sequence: TGTGCCAGCAGCCAAGCCCGGGGAACTGAAGCTTTCTTT.